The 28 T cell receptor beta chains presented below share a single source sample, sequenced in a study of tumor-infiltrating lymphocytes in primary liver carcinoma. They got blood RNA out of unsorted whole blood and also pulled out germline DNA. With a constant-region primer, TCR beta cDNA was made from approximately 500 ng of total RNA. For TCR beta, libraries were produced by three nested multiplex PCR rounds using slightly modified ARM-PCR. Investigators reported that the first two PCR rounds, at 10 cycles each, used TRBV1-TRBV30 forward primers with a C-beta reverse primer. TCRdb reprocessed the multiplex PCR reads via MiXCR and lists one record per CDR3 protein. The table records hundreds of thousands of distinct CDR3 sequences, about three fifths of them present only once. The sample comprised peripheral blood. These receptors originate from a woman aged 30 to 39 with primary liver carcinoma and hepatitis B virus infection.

The CDR3 coding sequence is TGCGCCAGCAGGCTCCCCGGGGGCTCCTACAATGAGCAGTTCTTC. This gives the protein CASRLPGGSYNEQFF. The V and J genes are TRBV5-1 and TRBJ2-1, with D perhaps matching TRBD2 (6 bases). Germline V lookup: CDR1 SGHRS, CDR2 YFSETQ. This CDR3 spans 15 amino acids. The V gene lost 5 bases and the J gene lost 0 bases, with 12 bases spanning the gap.

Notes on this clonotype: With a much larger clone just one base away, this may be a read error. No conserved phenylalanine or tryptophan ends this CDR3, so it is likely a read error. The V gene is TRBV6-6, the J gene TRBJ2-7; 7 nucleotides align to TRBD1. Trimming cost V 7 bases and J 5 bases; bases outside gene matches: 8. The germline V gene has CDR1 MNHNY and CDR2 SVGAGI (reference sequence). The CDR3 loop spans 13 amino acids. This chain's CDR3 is CASNDRESNEQYL. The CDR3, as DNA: TGTGCCAGCAACGACAGGGAGTCTAACGAGCAGTACCTC.

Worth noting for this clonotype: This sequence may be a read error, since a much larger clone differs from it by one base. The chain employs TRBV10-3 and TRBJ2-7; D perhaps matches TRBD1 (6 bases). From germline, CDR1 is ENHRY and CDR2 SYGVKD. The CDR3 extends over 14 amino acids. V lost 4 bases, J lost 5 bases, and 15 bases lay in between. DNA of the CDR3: TGTGCCATCAGTGGAGGAACAGGGTTAGACGAGCAGTACTTC. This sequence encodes CAISGGTGLDEQYF.

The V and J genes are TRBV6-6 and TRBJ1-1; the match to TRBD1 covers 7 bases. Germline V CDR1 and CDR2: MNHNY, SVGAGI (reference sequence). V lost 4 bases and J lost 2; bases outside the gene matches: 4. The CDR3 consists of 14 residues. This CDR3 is CASSSRGKNTEAFF. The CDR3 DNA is TGTGCCAGCAGTTCCAGGGGGAAAAACACTGAAGCTTTCTTT.

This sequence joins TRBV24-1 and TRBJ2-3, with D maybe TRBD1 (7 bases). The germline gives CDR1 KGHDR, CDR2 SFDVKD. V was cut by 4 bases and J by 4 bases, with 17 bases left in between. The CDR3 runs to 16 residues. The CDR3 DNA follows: TGTGCCACCAGTGAACTGCAGGGGGGCGCATCAGATACGCAGTATTTT. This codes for CATSELQGGASDTQYF.

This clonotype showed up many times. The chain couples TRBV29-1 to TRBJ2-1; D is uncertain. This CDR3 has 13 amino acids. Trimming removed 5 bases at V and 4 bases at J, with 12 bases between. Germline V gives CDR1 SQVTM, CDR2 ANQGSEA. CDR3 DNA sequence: TGCAGCGTTAGCTGGGGTACTTACAATGAGCAGTTCTTC. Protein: CSVSWGTYNEQFF.

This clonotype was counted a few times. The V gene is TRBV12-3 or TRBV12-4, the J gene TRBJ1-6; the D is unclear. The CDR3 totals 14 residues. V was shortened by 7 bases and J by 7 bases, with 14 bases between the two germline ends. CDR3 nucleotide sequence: TGTGCCAGCACCCTGGGGTTTTGGAATTCACCCCTCCACTTT. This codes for CASTLGFWNSPLHF.

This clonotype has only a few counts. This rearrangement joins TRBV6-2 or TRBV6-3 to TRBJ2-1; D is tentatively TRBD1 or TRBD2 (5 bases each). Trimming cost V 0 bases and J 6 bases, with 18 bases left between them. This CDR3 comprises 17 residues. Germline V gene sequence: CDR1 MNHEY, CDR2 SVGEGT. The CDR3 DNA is TGTGCCAGCAGTTACTCGGGTGTATGGGGGATTGGCAATGAGCAGTTCTTC. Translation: CASSYSGVWGIGNEQFF.

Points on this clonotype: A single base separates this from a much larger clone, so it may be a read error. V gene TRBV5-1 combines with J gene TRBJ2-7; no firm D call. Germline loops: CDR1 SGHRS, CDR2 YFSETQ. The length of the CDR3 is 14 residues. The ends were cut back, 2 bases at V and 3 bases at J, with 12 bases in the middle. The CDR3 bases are TGCGCCAGCAGCTTAGGGATACTTCGCTACGAGCAGTACTTC. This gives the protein CASSLGILRYEQYF. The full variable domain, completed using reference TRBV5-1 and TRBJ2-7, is KAGVTQTPRYLIKTRGQQVTLSCSPISGHRSVSWYQQTPGQGLQFLFEYFSETQRNKGNFPGRFSGRQFSNSRSEMNVSTLELGDSALYLCASSLGILRYEQYFGPGTRLTVT.

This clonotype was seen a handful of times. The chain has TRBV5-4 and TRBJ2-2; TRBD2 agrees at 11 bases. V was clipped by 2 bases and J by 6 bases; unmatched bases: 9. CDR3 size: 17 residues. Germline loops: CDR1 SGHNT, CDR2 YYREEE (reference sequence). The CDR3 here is CASSLTLLAGVPGELFF. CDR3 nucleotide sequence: TGTGCCAGCAGCTTAACCCTACTAGCGGGAGTCCCCGGGGAGCTGTTTTTT.

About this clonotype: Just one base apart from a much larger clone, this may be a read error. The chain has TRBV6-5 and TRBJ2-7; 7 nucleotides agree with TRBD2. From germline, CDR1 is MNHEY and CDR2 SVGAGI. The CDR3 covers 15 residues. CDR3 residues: CASSLAETPAYGQYF. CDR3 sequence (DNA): TGTGCCAGCAGTCTAGCGGAAACACCAGCCTACGGGCAGTACTTC.

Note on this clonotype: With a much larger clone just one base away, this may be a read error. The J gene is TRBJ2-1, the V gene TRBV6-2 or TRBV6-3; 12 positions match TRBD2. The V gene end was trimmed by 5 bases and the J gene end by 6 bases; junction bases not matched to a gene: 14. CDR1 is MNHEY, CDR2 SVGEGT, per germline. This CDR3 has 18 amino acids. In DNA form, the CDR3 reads TGTGCCAGCAGTCACCGACTAGCGGGAGAGGCCCACCGCAATGAGCAGTTCTTC. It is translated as CASSHRLAGEAHRNEQFF.

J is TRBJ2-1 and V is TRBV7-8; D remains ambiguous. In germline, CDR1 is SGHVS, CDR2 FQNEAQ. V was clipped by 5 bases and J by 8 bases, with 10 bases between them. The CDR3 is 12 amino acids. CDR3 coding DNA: TGTGCCAGCAGCCCCTCTTTATATGAGCAGTTCTTC. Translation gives CASSPSLYEQFF.

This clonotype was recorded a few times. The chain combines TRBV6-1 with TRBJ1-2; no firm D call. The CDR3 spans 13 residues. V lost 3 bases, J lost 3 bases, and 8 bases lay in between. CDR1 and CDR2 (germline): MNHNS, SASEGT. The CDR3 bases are TGTGCCAGCAGTGAGGTCCGACACTATGGCTACACCTTC. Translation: CASSEVRHYGYTF.

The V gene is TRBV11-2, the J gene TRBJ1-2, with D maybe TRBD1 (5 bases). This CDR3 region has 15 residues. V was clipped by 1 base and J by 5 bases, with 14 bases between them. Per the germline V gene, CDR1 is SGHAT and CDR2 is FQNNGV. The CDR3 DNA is TGTGCCAGCAGCTTAGGCGAAGGGGACTGGTATGGCTACACCTTC. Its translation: CASSLGEGDWYGYTF.

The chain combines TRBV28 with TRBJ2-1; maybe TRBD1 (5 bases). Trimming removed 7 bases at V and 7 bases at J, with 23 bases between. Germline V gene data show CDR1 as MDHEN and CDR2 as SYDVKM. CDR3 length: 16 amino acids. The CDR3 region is CASTSVRGRAGNEQFF. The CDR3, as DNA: TGTGCCAGCACCTCAGTTAGGGGCAGGGCCGGGAATGAGCAGTTCTTC.

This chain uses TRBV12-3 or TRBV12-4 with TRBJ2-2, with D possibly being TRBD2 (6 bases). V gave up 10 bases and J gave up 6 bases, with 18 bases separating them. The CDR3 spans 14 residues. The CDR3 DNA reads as TGTGCCATGTCAGGAGGGATGCGCGCCGGGGAGCTGTTTTTT. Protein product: CAMSGGMRAGELFF.

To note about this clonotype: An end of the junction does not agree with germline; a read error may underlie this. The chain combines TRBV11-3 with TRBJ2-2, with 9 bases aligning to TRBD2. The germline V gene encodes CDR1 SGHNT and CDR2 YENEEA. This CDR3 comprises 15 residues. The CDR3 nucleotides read TGTGCCAGCAGCTTAAGGAGCGGGAGGCCCCGGGAGCTGGTTTTT. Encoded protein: CASSLRSGRPRELVF.

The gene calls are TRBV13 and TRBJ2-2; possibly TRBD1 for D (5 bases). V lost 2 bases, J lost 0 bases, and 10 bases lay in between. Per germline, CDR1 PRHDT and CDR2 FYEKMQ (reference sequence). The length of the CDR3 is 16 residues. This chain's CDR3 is CASSLSGQANTGELFF. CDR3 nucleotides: TGTGCCAGCAGCTTATCAGGGCAGGCGAACACCGGGGAGCTGTTTTTT.

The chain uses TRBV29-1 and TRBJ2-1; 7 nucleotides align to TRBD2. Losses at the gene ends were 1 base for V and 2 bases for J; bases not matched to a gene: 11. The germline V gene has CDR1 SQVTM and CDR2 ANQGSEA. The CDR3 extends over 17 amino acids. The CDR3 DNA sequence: TGCAGCGTTGAAGTGGAAGGGCGGGGGTGGGCCTACAATGAGCAGTTCTTC. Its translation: CSVEVEGRGWAYNEQFF.

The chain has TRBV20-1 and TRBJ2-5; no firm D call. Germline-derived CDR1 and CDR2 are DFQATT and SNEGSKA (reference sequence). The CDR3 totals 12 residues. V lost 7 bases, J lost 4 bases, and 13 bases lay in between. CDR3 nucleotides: TGCAGTGGGCTGCACCCCCGAGAGACCCAGTACTTC. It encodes CSGLHPRETQYF.

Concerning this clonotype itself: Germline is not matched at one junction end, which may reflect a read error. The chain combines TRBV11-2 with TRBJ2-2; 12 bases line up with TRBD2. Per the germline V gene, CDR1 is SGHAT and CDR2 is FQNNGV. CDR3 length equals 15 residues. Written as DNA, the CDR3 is TGTGCCAGCAGCTTGCGGACTAGCGGGACCGGGGGGCTGTTTTTT. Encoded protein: CASSLRTSGTGGLFF.

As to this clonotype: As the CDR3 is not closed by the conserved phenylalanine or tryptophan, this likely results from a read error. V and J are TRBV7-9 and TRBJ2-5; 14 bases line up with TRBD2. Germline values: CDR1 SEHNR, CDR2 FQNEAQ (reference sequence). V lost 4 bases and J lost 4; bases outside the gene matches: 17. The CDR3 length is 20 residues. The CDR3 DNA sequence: TGTGCCAGCAGCTCACCCTCCTCCGGGACTAGCGGGAGAGAAGGAGAGACCCAGTACATC. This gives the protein CASSSPSSGTSGREGETQYI.

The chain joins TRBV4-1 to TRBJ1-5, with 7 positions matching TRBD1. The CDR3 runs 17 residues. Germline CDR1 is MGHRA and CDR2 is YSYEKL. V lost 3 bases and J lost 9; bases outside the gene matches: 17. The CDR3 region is CASSHRDQGGPPGPQHF. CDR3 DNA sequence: TGCGCCAGCAGCCACCGAGATCAAGGGGGCCCCCCCGGGCCCCAGCATTTT.

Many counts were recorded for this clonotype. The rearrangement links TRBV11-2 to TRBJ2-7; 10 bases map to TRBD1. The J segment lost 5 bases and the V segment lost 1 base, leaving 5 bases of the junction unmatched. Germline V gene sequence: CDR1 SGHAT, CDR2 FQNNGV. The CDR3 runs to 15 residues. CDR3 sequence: CASSLGDRGGDEQYF. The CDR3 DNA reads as TGTGCCAGCAGCTTAGGGGACAGGGGAGGTGACGAGCAGTACTTC.

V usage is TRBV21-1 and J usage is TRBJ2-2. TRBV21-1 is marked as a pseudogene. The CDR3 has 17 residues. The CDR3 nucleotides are TGTGCCAGCAGCAAAGCCCTAACCCACACGAACACCGGGGAGCTGTTTTTT. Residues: CASSKALTHTNTGELFF.

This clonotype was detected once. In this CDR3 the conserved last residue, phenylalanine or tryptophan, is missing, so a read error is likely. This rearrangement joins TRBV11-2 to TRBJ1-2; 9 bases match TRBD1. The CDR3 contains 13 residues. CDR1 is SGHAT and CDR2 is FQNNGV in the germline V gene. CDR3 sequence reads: CVSSPGQGYGYTI. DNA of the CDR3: TGTGTCAGCAGCCCCGGACAGGGGTATGGCTACACCATC.

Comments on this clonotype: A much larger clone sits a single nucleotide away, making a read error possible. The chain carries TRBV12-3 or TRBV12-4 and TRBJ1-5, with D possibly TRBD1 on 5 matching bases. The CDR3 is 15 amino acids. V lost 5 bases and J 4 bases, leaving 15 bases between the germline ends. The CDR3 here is CASSPHSRQNQPQHF. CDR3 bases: TGTGCCAGCAGTCCCCACTCCAGACAGAATCAGCCCCAGCATTTT.